The 7 T cell receptor beta chains reported below all come from one sample, sequenced in a study of spatial heterogeneity in lung cancer. Time point noted: blood at routine non-recurrence follow-up after resection. No cells were sorted before sequencing. The whole RNA sequenced was extracted from tumor, nontumor lung or frozen PBMC. TCRdb processed the 5' RACE reads anew with MiXCR; each CDR3 protein has one entry. The sample lists some 110,000 distinct CDR3 sequences, 10% to 15% occurring once. Here the sequenced sample was PBMCs, taken at follow-up. These receptor sequences come from a male donor with early-stage non-small cell lung cancer.

The V gene is TRBV10-1, the J gene TRBJ2-5; D unclear. Trimming removed 4 bases at V and 3 bases at J, with 9 bases between. The CDR3 contains 13 residues. CDR1 and CDR2 from the germline V gene are WNHNN and SYGVQD (reference sequence). CDR3 amino acids: CASSGTAKETQYF. The DNA for the CDR3 is TGCGCCAGCAGTGGAACAGCGAAAGAGACCCAGTACTTC.

The chain recombines TRBV9 with TRBJ1-2; no clear D. The CDR3 has 14 amino acids. V lost 4 bases, J lost 3 bases, and 13 bases lay in between. Germline values: CDR1 SGDLS, CDR2 YYNGEE. The CDR3 bases are TGTGCCAGCAGCCCCCAGGACGGTTACTATGGCTACACCTTC. Encoded protein: CASSPQDGYYGYTF.

This clonotype showed up just a few times. The V and J genes are TRBV7-6 and TRBJ2-7; D uncertain. The germline V and J ends were trimmed by 5 bases and 3 bases, with 14 bases remaining between them. The CDR3 covers 14 residues. Germline assignment: CDR1 SGHVS and CDR2 FNYEAQ. The CDR3 DNA sequence: TGTGCCAGCAGCCTTAGGACGGAAGGCTACGAGCAGTACTTC. Residues: CASSLRTEGYEQYF.

This clonotype came up many times. The rearrangement links TRBV28 to TRBJ2-3; D not certain. Germline CDR1 MDHEN, CDR2 SYDVKM. This CDR3 is 12 amino acids long. Trimming took off 6 bases at V and 10 bases at J, with 14 bases between the two ends. The DNA for the CDR3 is TGTGCCAGCAGCGGCCGAGTACGTGCGCAGTATTTT. Translation: CASSGRVRAQYF.

The chain recombines TRBV6-2 or TRBV6-3 with TRBJ2-7, with D possibly matching TRBD1 (6 bases). CDR3 size: 13 residues. Trimming shortened V by 11 bases and J by 3 bases, and 17 bases separated the two germline ends. Germline CDR1 is MNHEY and CDR2 is SVGEGT. The chain's CDR3 is CAVKQGPSYEQYF. The CDR3, as DNA: TGTGCCGTTAAACAGGGCCCCAGCTACGAGCAGTACTTC.

This clonotype occurred many times. This rearrangement joins TRBV6-1 to TRBJ2-3; D is ambiguous. CDR3 length equals 12 residues. Trimming left V 2 bases short and J 8 bases short, with 8 bases between. Germline V gives CDR1 MNHNS, CDR2 SASEGT. CDR3 nucleotide sequence: TGTGCCAGCAGTGAACTGGGCAGTACGCAGTATTTT. It specifies CASSELGSTQYF.

This clonotype occurred many times. CDR3 sequence reads: CASSQVARVIANTEAFF. The CDR3 DNA follows: TGCGCCAGCAGCCAAGTCGCCAGGGTAATTGCGAACACTGAAGCTTTCTTT. The chain carries TRBV4-3 and TRBJ1-1; D might be TRBD1 (5 bases). Germline CDR1 is LGHNA and CDR2 is YSLEER. The CDR3 consists of 17 residues. The V end was cut by 1 base, the J end by 1 base, with 16 bases between.